The clone carrying this T cell receptor beta chain was observed once. The sample originates from a study of control samples from healthy donors and cancer patients. The data were produced by immunoSEQ multiplex PCR, yet TCRdb's version contains in-frame clones alone and is incomplete. Of tens of thousands of clones in the sample, roughly 91% were seen once. From germline, CDR1 is SGHDT and CDR2 YYEEEE. Trimming pared 4 bases from V and 3 bases from J, leaving 16 bases between. The CDR3 contains 16 residues. Sequences were obtained from PBMCs. J is TRBJ1-4 and V is TRBV5-6; TRBD1 is a possible D gene (6 bases). The receptor's source is a woman between 50 and 59 years old with colorectal cancer. The CDR3 DNA follows: TGTGCCAGCAGCCAGACATTGGGGGCGCCTAATGAAAAACTGTTTTTT. Amino acid sequence: CASSQTLGAPNEKLFF.